The next 30 T cell receptor beta chains were all read from a single sample in a study of T cell repertoires in cytomegalovirus infection. TCRdb called the reads again in MiXCR, with one record for every CDR3 protein. The sample holds approximately 500,000 distinct CDR3 sequences, 16% seen once. Sample: CD8+ T cells from PBMCs. Source of these receptors: a human donor in good health (CMV status not recorded). Some clones in this sample may be carry-over from other donors' samples.

The CDR3: CASSPRQGKANYGYTF. The CDR3 DNA reads TGTGCCAGCAGTCCTCGACAGGGTAAAGCTAACTATGGCTACACCTTC. The J gene is TRBJ1-2, the V gene TRBV6-5, with 7 nucleotides matching TRBD1. This CDR3 has 16 residues. V lost 5 bases to trimming and J lost 0 bases; unmatched junction nucleotides: 9. Germline loops: CDR1 MNHEY, CDR2 SVGAGI.

The chain has TRBV5-1 and TRBJ1-1; D not resolved. Trimming cost V 0 bases and J 3 bases, with 12 bases left between them. Germline CDR1 is SGHRS and CDR2 is YFSETQ. This CDR3 spans 15 amino acids. DNA of the CDR3: TGCGCCAGCAGCTTGGGACGGTTGGAGGACACTGAAGCTTTCTTT. It codes for CASSLGRLEDTEAFF.

The chain links TRBV5-1 to TRBJ2-3; 11 nucleotides agree with TRBD1. The CDR3 contains 21 residues. V trimming: 4 bases; J trimming: 3 bases; junction bases outside the gene matches: 22. Germline CDR1 and CDR2: SGHRS and YFSETQ. The CDR3 nucleotides read TGCGCCAGCAGCATTTTTGGACAGGGGGCGAGAAAGGCGGGAGGGACAGATACGCAGTATTTT. Its protein product is CASSIFGQGARKAGGTDTQYF.

This clonotype was recorded many times. The chain employs TRBV6-1 and TRBJ1-4; tentatively, D is TRBD1 (6 bases). Trimming left V 6 bases short and J 7 bases short, with 15 bases between. Germline V gives CDR1 MNHNS, CDR2 SASEGT. This CDR3 is built from 14 residues. The CDR3 nucleotides are TGTGCCAGCAGGGCCAGGGGAAGTGGTGAAAAACTGTTTTTT. Protein: CASRARGSGEKLFF.

This clonotype was seen ten or more times. The DNA of the CDR3 is TGTGCCAGCAGTTTAGAGGGGCGTGAGCAGTACTTC. It translates to CASSLEGREQYF. The chain carries TRBV27 and TRBJ2-7; D assignment may be TRBD1 or TRBD2 (5 bases each). In germline, CDR1 is MNHEY, CDR2 SMNVEV (reference sequence). The germline V and J ends were trimmed by 2 bases and 7 bases, with 9 bases remaining between them. The length of the CDR3 is 12 residues.

This clonotype was observed a few times. The V call is TRBV27, the J call TRBJ2-1, with 10 bases lining up with TRBD2. V was pared by 3 bases and J by 6 bases, with 8 bases of the junction left unmatched. The CDR3 is 16 residues long. Germline CDR1 reads MNHEY; CDR2 reads SMNVEV (reference sequence). CDR3: CASSFKRTSGFNEQFF. CDR3 DNA sequence: TGTGCCAGCAGTTTTAAGAGGACTAGCGGCTTCAATGAGCAGTTCTTC.

CDR3 nucleotides: TGTGCCAGCAGCTTAGGGGGACTAGCGGGAGTCGAGCAGTACTTC. Its translation is CASSLGGLAGVEQYF. The rearrangement links TRBV7-9 to TRBJ2-7; 14 nucleotides align to TRBD2. CDR1 is SEHNR and CDR2 is FQNEAQ in the germline V gene (reference sequence). CDR3 length: 15 residues. With 1 base clipped from V and 6 bases from J, the junction kept 2 bases outside the gene matches.

This clonotype was seen ten or more times. The chain links TRBV2 to TRBJ2-7; tentatively, D is TRBD1 (6 bases). Per the germline V gene, CDR1 is SNHLY and CDR2 is FYNNEI. This CDR3 region has 12 residues. The V end lost 7 bases, the J end lost 9 bases, and 16 bases lay between the germline ends. CDR3 nucleotides: TGTGCCAGCAAGTCCAAAAGGGGGTTGCAGTACTTC. Its translation is CASKSKRGLQYF.

This clonotype came up many times. The chain employs TRBV7-6 and TRBJ2-5; D is uncertain. Germline V gene lookup returns CDR1 SGHVS and CDR2 FNYEAQ. The CDR3 is 14 residues long. V was pared by 7 bases and J by 4 bases, with 16 bases between. This chain's CDR3 is CASTEYPNGETQYF. The CDR3 DNA sequence: TGTGCCAGCACGGAATACCCAAACGGAGAGACCCAGTACTTC.

J is TRBJ1-2 and V is TRBV28; a weak D match, TRBD1 (6 bases). CDR3 size: 16 residues. Germline assignment: CDR1 MDHEN and CDR2 SYDVKM. V lost 5 bases, J lost 6 bases, and 22 bases lay in between. The CDR3 bases are TGTGCCAGCAGTCCCACCCTAGACAGGAGGAGGGATGGCTACACCTTC. This gives the protein CASSPTLDRRRDGYTF.

This clonotype was seen ten or more times. This chain links TRBV6-6 with TRBJ2-2; D possibly matches TRBD1 or TRBD2 (5 bases each). The CDR3 is made up of 15 amino acids. Germline V gene sequence: CDR1 MNHNY, CDR2 SVGAGI (reference sequence). V was cut by 2 bases and J by 5 bases, with 12 bases left in between. The CDR3 nucleotides are TGTGCCAGCAGTTACCAGGGAGATGGGACCGGGGAGCTGTTTTTT. Encoded protein: CASSYQGDGTGELFF.

The sample holds a few counts of this clonotype. CDR3 amino acids: CSARSSGYNEQFF. The CDR3 DNA sequence: TGCAGTGCTAGAAGTAGCGGGTACAATGAGCAGTTCTTC. The chain uses TRBV20-1 and TRBJ2-1; 7 bases match TRBD2. Germline V gives CDR1 DFQATT, CDR2 SNEGSKA (reference sequence). Losses at the gene ends were 2 bases for V and 4 bases for J; bases not matched to a gene: 2. There are 13 residues in the CDR3.

In its sample, this clonotype was seen once. The chain recombines TRBV20-1 with TRBJ1-2; TRBD1 matches at 10 bases. The trim removed 4 bases at V and 9 bases at J, leaving 14 bases unmatched. The CDR3 length is 15 residues. Per germline, CDR1 DFQATT and CDR2 SNEGSKA (reference sequence). The CDR3 DNA follows: TGCAGTGCTATGGACCGGGACAGGGGATTGAGGAGCTACACCTTC. Translation gives CSAMDRDRGLRSYTF.

This clonotype has a count of ten or more. The CDR3 region is CASSAGMNTEAFF. The CDR3 nucleotides are TGTGCCAGCAGCGCAGGAATGAACACTGAAGCTTTCTTT. The chain links TRBV25-1 to TRBJ1-1, with D uncertain. CDR1 and CDR2 from the germline V gene are MGHDK and SYGVNS. CDR3 length equals 13 residues. Trimming took off 6 bases at V and 0 bases at J, with 8 bases between the two ends.

This clonotype came up a few times. The chain employs TRBV24-1 and TRBJ1-5; 9 bases fit TRBD1. This CDR3 is built from 15 residues. V gave up 4 bases and J gave up 4 bases; unmatched junction bases: 4. In germline, CDR1 is KGHDR, CDR2 SFDVKD. The CDR3 DNA is TGTGCCACCAGTGAGGGGACAGGGTCGAATCAGCCCCAGCATTTT. It yields the protein CATSEGTGSNQPQHF.

Only a few counts were recorded for this clonotype. The chain has TRBV5-1 and TRBJ2-7, with D perhaps given as TRBD1 or TRBD2 (5 bases each). The CDR3 spans 13 residues. V was shortened by 4 bases and J by 3 bases, with 11 bases between the two germline ends. Germline CDR1 SGHRS, CDR2 YFSETQ. CDR3 bases: TGCGCCAGCAGCCAGGGACCGAACTACGAGCAGTACTTC. Residues: CASSQGPNYEQYF.

The table lists this clonotype with a few counts. V is TRBV13 and J is TRBJ2-7; D gene ambiguous. Germline-derived CDR1 and CDR2 are PRHDT and FYEKMQ (reference sequence). Between the trimmed V and J ends, which lost 0 bases and 2 bases, there was a span of 11 bases. The CDR3 contains 15 residues. The CDR3 bases are TGTGCCAGCAGCTTAGGTCTCGGGCCAGCCTACGAGCAGTACTTC. This encodes CASSLGLGPAYEQYF.

Many counts were recorded for this clonotype. This chain joins TRBV7-6 and TRBJ1-6; D not resolved. Germline loops: CDR1 SGHVS, CDR2 FNYEAQ. The CDR3 has 16 amino acids. V lost 6 bases and J lost 0, with 12 bases in between. In DNA form, the CDR3 reads TGTGCCAGCAGACAGACGGAGAGCTCCTATAATTCACCCCTCCACTTT. Amino acids: CASRQTESSYNSPLHF.

At least ten counts were recorded for this clonotype. The chain employs TRBV7-8 and TRBJ2-1; the match to TRBD1 covers 8 bases. CDR3 size: 15 residues. Germline lookup yields CDR1 SGHVS and CDR2 FQNEAQ. Germline trimming cut 4 bases from V and 6 bases from J; bases unmatched to any gene: 8. Written as DNA, the CDR3 is TGTGCCAGCAGCTCCGGACAGGGAGGATTCAATGAGCAGTTCTTC. Its protein product is CASSSGQGGFNEQFF.

The V and J genes are TRBV19 and TRBJ1-5; 9 positions match TRBD1. CDR3 length: 18 amino acids. With V trimmed by 3 bases and J by 3 bases, 12 bases remained unmatched. CDR1 LNHDA and CDR2 SQIVND come from the germline V gene (reference sequence). CDR3 protein: CASSIADRGGVNNQPQHF. In nucleotides, the CDR3 is TGTGCCAGTAGTATCGCGGACAGGGGAGGTGTTAACAATCAGCCCCAGCATTTT.

This clonotype was seen ten or more times. This rearrangement joins TRBV7-8 to TRBJ2-7, with TRBD2 matching 10 bases. Germline CDR1 SGHVS, CDR2 FQNEAQ. Trimming at V came to 5 bases and at J to 2 bases, leaving 6 bases not matched to a gene. The CDR3 has 15 amino acids. CDR3 in amino acids: CASSPRTSGTYEQYF. The CDR3 DNA sequence: TGTGCCAGCAGCCCCAGGACTAGCGGAACCTACGAGCAGTACTTC.

This clonotype was found many times. This chain connects TRBV4-1 to TRBJ1-6, with no clear D. Per germline, CDR1 MGHRA and CDR2 YSYEKL. The CDR3 spans 18 residues. Trimming removed 0 bases at V and 0 bases at J, with 12 bases between. In DNA, the CDR3 is TGCGCCAGCAGCCAAGATAGTGGGAAGAGCTCCTATAATTCACCCCTCCACTTT. It codes for CASSQDSGKSSYNSPLHF.

This clonotype showed up many times. V is TRBV7-8 and J is TRBJ1-3, with D uncertain. V lost 3 bases, J lost 0 bases, and 12 bases lay in between. There are 16 residues in the CDR3. Germline CDR1 SGHVS, CDR2 FQNEAQ. CDR3 nucleotides: TGTGCCAGCAGCTTGGCCAGTCCGAGCTCTGGAAACACCATATATTTT. This codes for CASSLASPSSGNTIYF.

This clonotype was recorded at least ten times. This rearrangement joins TRBV12-3 or TRBV12-4 to TRBJ2-7; 7 nucleotides agree with TRBD1. The V segment lost 7 bases and the J segment 5 bases; nucleotides outside the gene matches: 11. The length of the CDR3 is 14 residues. CDR3 bases: TGTGCCAGCAATCGACAGGGTTCCCCCCACGAGCAGTACTTC. It is translated as CASNRQGSPHEQYF.

This clonotype appeared many times. The rearrangement links TRBV12-3 or TRBV12-4 to TRBJ2-3, with D tentatively TRBD2 (5 bases). Trimming took off 7 bases at V and 5 bases at J, with 19 bases between the two ends. CDR3 size: 15 residues. Written as DNA, the CDR3 is TGTGCCAGCACTTCCGCGGGTGGGGAGCGAGATACGCAGTATTTT. Protein sequence: CASTSAGGERDTQYF.

In the case of this clonotype: A clone one base away is much larger, so this may be a read error. The chain uses TRBV7-6 and TRBJ1-1; TRBD1 is a possible D gene (6 bases). Germline assignment: CDR1 SGHVS and CDR2 FNYEAQ. The CDR3 contains 12 residues. The CDR3 bases are TGTGCCAGCATCCTAGGGGGGACTGAAGCTTGCTTT. Residues: CASILGGTEACF.

This clonotype was counted many times. V gene TRBV7-2 combines with J gene TRBJ2-3; D gene ambiguous. Germline CDR1 SGHTA, CDR2 FQGNSA. The CDR3 has 16 residues. Trimming left V 2 bases short and J 2 bases short, with 14 bases between. The CDR3 region is CASSLMRPPYTDTQYF. The CDR3 region has the DNA TGTGCCAGCAGCTTAATGCGGCCACCCTACACAGATACGCAGTATTTT.

The sample holds many counts of this clonotype. This sequence joins TRBV11-1 and TRBJ2-7; D tentatively fits TRBD1 or TRBD2 (5 bases each). Germline CDR1 is SGHAT and CDR2 is FQDESV (reference sequence). Trimming removed 1 base from V and 5 bases from J, with 15 bases in between. This CDR3 has 15 amino acids. CDR3 amino acids: CASSLGRVLSDEQYF. The CDR3 DNA sequence: TGTGCCAGCAGCTTAGGCAGGGTCCTTAGCGACGAGCAGTACTTC.

This clonotype was seen at least ten times. V gene TRBV25-1 combines with J gene TRBJ2-3; D is undetermined. The CDR3 has 14 residues. V was clipped by 0 bases and J by 6 bases, with 10 bases between them. CDR1 MGHDK and CDR2 SYGVNS come from the germline V gene. CDR3 DNA sequence: TGTGCCAGCAGTGAATATACCGAAGGGGATACGCAGTATTTT. Encoded protein: CASSEYTEGDTQYF. The full variable domain, rest sourced from reference TRBV25-1 and TRBJ2-3, is EADIYQTPRYLVIGTGKKITLECSQTMGHDKMYWYQQDPGMELHLIHYSYGVNSTEKGDLSSESTVSRIRTEHFPLTLESARPSHTSQYLCASSEYTEGDTQYFGPGTRLTVL.

This clonotype has ten or more counts. V gene TRBV27 combines with J gene TRBJ1-6; 7 bases map to TRBD1. J lost 7 bases, V lost 5 bases, and 2 bases had no gene match. Looked up from germline, CDR1 is MNHEY and CDR2 is SMNVEV (reference sequence). The CDR3 is 13 residues long. CDR3 bases: TGTGCCAGCAGTCGGGACAGCAATTCACCCCTCCACTTT. Translating it yields CASSRDSNSPLHF.